The rows below give T cell receptor beta chains drawn from one sample of a study of CD8 T cells in Susac syndrome. Each CDR3 protein gets one entry after TCRdb re-called the immunoSEQ multiplex PCR reads with MiXCR. Of 150,000 to 200,000 distinct CDR3 sequences listed, around 95% are singletons. The specimen sequenced was CD4+ T cells from PBMCs. These receptors all stem from a human donor in good health. The CDR3 runs from the conserved cysteine through the conserved F or W. D genes are given only for firm matches. Size is stated for part of the rows, as once, few or many counts, or as a class when the clone is expanded.

D	V	size	J	DNA	CDR3
NA	TRBV5-1	NA	TRBJ2-5	TGCGCCAGCAGCTTGTTTTCGCGACAAGAGACCCAGTACTTC	CASSLFSRQETQYF
NA	TRBV19	NA	TRBJ2-3	TGTGCCGTAAAAGAGAGGGGGGGCCGGGATACGCAGTATTTT	CAVKERGGRDTQYF
TRBD2	TRBV9	NA	TRBJ2-1	TGTGCCAGCAGCGTAGATCCTAGCGGGGAAGGGGAGCAGTTCTTC	CASSVDPSGEGEQFF
NA	TRBV29-1	NA	TRBJ1-4	TGCAGAGACCTCAGGGTTATTAATGAAAAACTGTTTTTT	CRDLRVINEKLFF
NA	TRBV5-1	NA	TRBJ1-5	TGCGCCAGCAGCTTCACGGGTGCTGGCGATCAGCCCCAGCATTTT	CASSFTGAGDQPQHF
TRBD2	TRBV7-2	NA	TRBJ2-5	TGTGCCAGCAGCTTATGGGGGGGTGAGACCCAGTACTTC	CASSLWGGETQYF
NA	TRBV19	NA	TRBJ1-2	TGTGCCAGTAGGGTACAGGGAGCCTATGGCTACACCTTC	CASRVQGAYGYTF
TRBD1	TRBV6-6	NA	TRBJ1-5	TGTGCCTCTGGTCCCGGGACAGGTAGAACCCAGCATTTT	CASGPGTGRTQHF
TRBD2	TRBV15	NA	TRBJ2-7	TGTGCCACCAGCAGAGAGAAGAGCGGGGGGAGCTCCTACGAGCAGTACTTC	CATSREKSGGSSYEQYF
TRBD1	TRBV2	once	TRBJ2-5	TGTGCCAGCAACAGGGGAGAGACCCAGTACTTC	CASNRGETQYF
NA	TRBV29-1	NA	TRBJ1-2	TGCAGCGTAGAGGGGGGCGATGGCTACACCTTC	CSVEGGDGYTF
NA	TRBV2	NA	TRBJ1-1	TGTGCCAGCAGAGGGGAGGGAACTGAAGCTTTCTTT	CASRGEGTEAFF
NA	TRBV7-2	NA	TRBJ2-1	TGTGCCAGCAGCTTTCGACAGGTCTACAATGAGCAGTTCTTC	CASSFRQVYNEQFF
TRBD1	TRBV3-1	NA	TRBJ2-1	TGTGCCAGCAGCCAAGGGACAGGGGCCGGCAATGAGCAGTTCTTC	CASSQGTGAGNEQFF
NA	TRBV19	NA	TRBJ1-1	TGTGCCAGTAGGATACGGCGGCAGGGGCTGAACACTGAAGCTTTCTTT	CASRIRRQGLNTEAFF
TRBD1	TRBV5-1	NA	TRBJ2-1	TGCGCCAGCAGCTCGGGACAGGGGGCGCTCGATGAGCAGTTCTTC	CASSSGQGALDEQFF
NA	TRBV12-3/TRBV12-4	NA	TRBJ1-1	TGTGCCAGCAGTCCCTGGAGGGCCCCTCAAATCACTGAAGCTTTCTTT	CASSPWRAPQITEAFF
NA	TRBV14	few	TRBJ1-1	TGTGCCAGCAGCCGCCAGGGTAGGACTGAAGCTTTCTTT	CASSRQGRTEAFF
NA	TRBV20-1	NA	TRBJ2-1	TGCAGTGCTAGAGTATCCGGGCGGGTTGAGCAGTTCTTC	CSARVSGRVEQFF
TRBD1	TRBV29-1	NA	TRBJ2-7	TGCAGCGTTACAGGGGATTCCTCCTACGAGCAGTACTTC	CSVTGDSSYEQYF
NA	TRBV5-1	NA	TRBJ2-6	TGCGCCAGCAGCTCAGGGCTGACTGGGGCCAACGTCCTGACTTTC	CASSSGLTGANVLTF
TRBD2	TRBV7-9	NA	TRBJ2-7	TGTGCCAGCAGCTTAGGATCGGGCGGGGGGCGAACCTACGAGCAGTACTTC	CASSLGSGGGRTYEQYF
NA	TRBV11-2	NA	TRBJ1-4	TGTGCCAGCAGCCGGGCGCTGAATGAAAAACTGTTTTTT	CASSRALNEKLFF
TRBD2	TRBV28	few	TRBJ2-5	TGTGCCAGCAGTTTGGGTGGGGGGGAAGAGACCCAGTACTTC	CASSLGGGEETQYF
NA	TRBV15	NA	TRBJ2-1	TGTGCCACCAGAATTCCGTACAATGAGCAGTTCTTC	CATRIPYNEQFF
TRBD2	TRBV30	NA	TRBJ2-7	TGTGCCTCGACCGGGGGGGGGCTCTCCTACGAGCAGTACTTC	CASTGGGLSYEQYF
TRBD2	TRBV7-3	NA	TRBJ2-5	TGTGCCAGCAGCCCCGGGACTAGCAGGCAGACCCAGTACTTC	CASSPGTSRQTQYF
TRBD1	TRBV20-1	NA	TRBJ2-2	TGCAGTGCTCCACAAACGACAGGGGTGGACACCGGGGAGCTGTTTTTT	CSAPQTTGVDTGELFF
NA	TRBV29-1	NA	TRBJ1-1	TGCAGCGCAGACAGGACCATGAACACTGAAGCTTTCTTT	CSADRTMNTEAFF
NA	TRBV6-1	NA	TRBJ1-4	TGTGCCAGCAGTGAATTCGTGGGGCTAAATGAAAAACTGTTTTTT	CASSEFVGLNEKLFF
TRBD1	TRBV7-9	once	TRBJ1-2	TGTGCCAGCACCCCGACAGGGGACCATGGCTACACCTTC	CASTPTGDHGYTF
NA	TRBV6-4	NA	TRBJ1-1	TGTGCCAGCAGTGGATCCCCGGGGGACACTGAAGCTTTCTTT	CASSGSPGDTEAFF
NA	TRBV4-2	NA	TRBJ2-2	TGTGCCAGCAGCCAAGAAGGAGGGAAGGGGGCCACCGGGGAGCTGTTTTTT	CASSQEGGKGATGELFF
NA	TRBV7-2	NA	TRBJ2-5	TGTGCCAGCAGCCTCGGCCGCCAGACCCAGTACTTC	CASSLGRQTQYF
TRBD1	TRBV12-5	NA	TRBJ1-6	TGTGCTAGTGGTTTACTCGGGACAGGGTATTCACCCCTCCACTTT	CASGLLGTGYSPLHF
NA	TRBV5-1	NA	TRBJ2-7	TGCGCCAGCAGCTTGGATCAGGCCTTCTACGAGCAGTACTTC	CASSLDQAFYEQYF
NA	TRBV19	NA	TRBJ2-5	TGTGCCAGTAGTTCGGGAGACAGGGTCGAGACCCAGTACTTC	CASSSGDRVETQYF
NA	TRBV7-9	NA	TRBJ1-1	TGTGCCAGCACAACTGGTATTGACACTGAAGCTTTCTTT	CASTTGIDTEAFF
NA	TRBV6-5	NA	TRBJ2-7	TGTGCCAGCAGTTACGCAGGGGTTTGGGGGACCTACGAGCAGTACTTC	CASSYAGVWGTYEQYF